Listed below are T cell receptor beta chains from one sample, sequenced in a study of early T cells in non-severe SARS-CoV-2 infection. TCRdb processed the 5' RACE reads anew with MiXCR; each CDR3 protein has one entry. The sample shows tens of thousands of distinct CDR3 sequences, around 6.5% of them seen only once. Sequencing input: whole blood. The receptors come from an adult who was a healthcare worker with PCR-confirmed SARS-CoV-2 infection or an uninfected control (not recorded which). CDR3s include the opening cysteine and the closing phenylalanine or tryptophan. D genes are given only for firm matches. Size is omitted from some rows. Given values are once, few, many or a class for expanded clones.

size: few
J: TRBJ1-2
V: TRBV29-1
D: NA
DNA: TGCAGCGTTCGGCGAGGAGATTATGGCTACACCTTC
CDR3: CSVRRGDYGYTF

size: NA
J: TRBJ2-1
V: TRBV29-1
D: NA
DNA: TGCAGCGCTCGGGGAGACCGGTACAATGAGCAGTTCTTC
CDR3: CSARGDRYNEQFF

size: many
J: TRBJ2-7
V: TRBV20-1
D: NA
DNA: TGCAGTGCTGCGCCCTACGAGCAGTACTTC
CDR3: CSAAPYEQYF

size: many
J: TRBJ2-1
V: TRBV10-3
D: NA
DNA: TGTGCCATCAGTGAGTCGACTCGAAGGGTCGCCAATGAGCAGTTCTTC
CDR3: CAISESTRRVANEQFF

size: medium-sized
J: TRBJ1-1
V: TRBV29-1
D: NA
DNA: TGCAGCGTGGGACAGAACACTGAAGCTTTCTTT
CDR3: CSVGQNTEAFF

size: many
J: TRBJ2-1
V: TRBV7-9
D: NA
DNA: TGTGCCAGCACCAAGGGACTTCCCCCGGTCAATGAGCAGTTCTTC
CDR3: CASTKGLPPVNEQFF

size: many
J: TRBJ1-2
V: TRBV25-1
D: NA
DNA: TGTGCCAGCAGTGAGGCGGGGGGCGGAGGCTACACCTTC
CDR3: CASSEAGGGGYTF

size: many
J: TRBJ2-1
V: TRBV5-5
D: TRBD2
DNA: TGTGCCAGCAGCAAAGGAGTAGCGGGAGGGTACAACAATGAGCAGTTCTTC
CDR3: CASSKGVAGGYNNEQFF

size: many
J: TRBJ1-3
V: TRBV29-1
D: NA
DNA: TGCAGCGTCGATCTAGGAAACACCATATATTTT
CDR3: CSVDLGNTIYF

size: many
J: TRBJ1-2
V: TRBV20-1
D: NA
DNA: TGCAGTGCTAGAGGTGGTAATGGCTACACCTTC
CDR3: CSARGGNGYTF

size: many
J: TRBJ2-1
V: TRBV4-1
D: NA
DNA: TGCGCCAGCAGTCGAGGTCCCTCCGATGAGCAGTTCTTC
CDR3: CASSRGPSDEQFF

size: many
J: TRBJ2-1
V: TRBV7-9
D: NA
DNA: TGTGCCAGCATCGCGGGACGGATCTCCTACAATGAGCAGTTCTTC
CDR3: CASIAGRISYNEQFF

size: many
J: TRBJ2-3
V: TRBV19
D: NA
DNA: TGTGCCACTTCTGCTGCGCCCCAGATTTTGGTGCAGTATTTT
CDR3: CATSAAPQILVQYF

size: many
J: TRBJ2-1
V: TRBV6-5
D: TRBD1
DNA: TGTGCCAGCAGTTACTCGATCGGGACAGCAAGTGAGCAGTTCTTC
CDR3: CASSYSIGTASEQFF

size: many
J: TRBJ2-3
V: TRBV7-6
D: TRBD2
DNA: TGTGCCAGCAGCTCTAGCGGTCCTAGCACAGATACGCAGTATTTT
CDR3: CASSSSGPSTDTQYF

size: many
J: TRBJ1-5
V: TRBV4-1
D: NA
DNA: TGCGCCAGCAGCCAAGATCACGGGGAGGGTCAGCCCCAGCATTTT
CDR3: CASSQDHGEGQPQHF

size: many
J: TRBJ1-6
V: TRBV6-2/TRBV6-3
D: NA
DNA: TGTGCCAGCAGCTACCCCTCAAATTCACCCCTCCACTTT
CDR3: CASSYPSNSPLHF

size: few
J: TRBJ2-1
V: TRBV25-1
D: NA
DNA: TGTGCCAGCAGTGATCTGACACCTTACAATGAGCAGTTCTTC
CDR3: CASSDLTPYNEQFF

size: many
J: TRBJ1-3
V: TRBV25-1
D: NA
DNA: TGTGCCAGCAGTGCCCTGGACCTAAGCTCTGGAAACACCATATATTTT
CDR3: CASSALDLSSGNTIYF

size: many
J: TRBJ2-1
V: TRBV27
D: NA
DNA: TGTGCCAGCAGTTCCCAACCCTGGGGGAGTAATTACAATGAGCAGTTCTTC
CDR3: CASSSQPWGSNYNEQFF

size: few
J: TRBJ2-3
V: TRBV7-8
D: NA
DNA: TGTGCCAGCATCTCAACAACTCAGGTTTTCACAGATACGCAGTATTTT
CDR3: CASISTTQVFTDTQYF

size: many
J: TRBJ2-2
V: TRBV6-4
D: TRBD1
DNA: TGTGCCAGCAGTGACGGGACAGGGAACACCGGGGAGCTGTTTTTT
CDR3: CASSDGTGNTGELFF

size: medium-sized
J: TRBJ2-7
V: TRBV28
D: TRBD2
DNA: TGTGCCAGCAGTTTTGAGCGGGAGGGCCCCTACGAGCAGTACTTC
CDR3: CASSFEREGPYEQYF

size: many
J: TRBJ2-7
V: TRBV20-1
D: NA
DNA: TGCAGTGCCTCGGAGGTCGAGCAGTACTTC
CDR3: CSASEVEQYF

size: many
J: TRBJ2-7
V: TRBV30
D: NA
DNA: TGTGCCTGGAGTGGCCTGGTAGGAAGCTCCTACGAGCAGTACTTC
CDR3: CAWSGLVGSSYEQYF

size: many
J: TRBJ2-6
V: TRBV5-1
D: TRBD2
DNA: TGCGCCAGCAGCTTCCCCCGCGGGGGGGGAGTATCAGGGGCCAACGTCCTGACTTTC
CDR3: CASSFPRGGGVSGANVLTF

size: many
J: TRBJ2-6
V: TRBV5-4
D: NA
DNA: TGTGCCAGCAGTCAACCTGGGGCCAACGTCCTGACTTTC
CDR3: CASSQPGANVLTF

size: many
J: TRBJ1-2
V: TRBV28
D: NA
DNA: TGTGCCAGCAGTTATAAGGGCTCGGCCTATGGCTACACCTTC
CDR3: CASSYKGSAYGYTF

size: many
J: TRBJ2-7
V: TRBV27
D: TRBD2
DNA: TGTGCCAGCAGAATGAACCTAGCGGGAGGGGACGAGCAGTACTTC
CDR3: CASRMNLAGGDEQYF

size: few
J: TRBJ1-1
V: TRBV6-5
D: NA
DNA: TGTGCCAGTAGTAGGGCCCTGAACACTGAAGCTTTCTTT
CDR3: CASSRALNTEAFF

size: few
J: TRBJ2-1
V: TRBV2
D: NA
DNA: TGTGCCAGCAGTGACTACAATGAGCAGTTCTTC
CDR3: CASSDYNEQFF

size: many
J: TRBJ2-3
V: TRBV7-3
D: NA
DNA: TGTGCCAGCAGTCTGAATCCGGGGCTTACAGATACGCAGTATTTT
CDR3: CASSLNPGLTDTQYF

size: few
J: TRBJ1-2
V: TRBV29-1
D: NA
DNA: TGCAGCGTTGAAGATCATGACAACATCTATGGCTACACCTTC
CDR3: CSVEDHDNIYGYTF

size: NA
J: TRBJ2-3
V: TRBV7-9
D: NA
DNA: TGTGCCAGCAGCTTTCCCTCGGCGGGACCGAGGGATACGCAGTATTTT
CDR3: CASSFPSAGPRDTQYF

size: many
J: TRBJ1-5
V: TRBV28
D: NA
DNA: TGTGCCAGCAGTTCGGACAGTCCGGGTCAGCCCCAGCATTTT
CDR3: CASSSDSPGQPQHF

size: NA
J: TRBJ1-2
V: TRBV5-1
D: TRBD1
DNA: TGCGCCAGCAGCCCCCGGGACAGGGGTTATAACTATGGCTACACCTTC
CDR3: CASSPRDRGYNYGYTF

size: many
J: TRBJ2-1
V: TRBV7-6
D: NA
DNA: TGTGCCAGCAGCCTCACCAGGGGCTACAATGAGCAGTTCTTC
CDR3: CASSLTRGYNEQFF

size: many
J: TRBJ1-5
V: TRBV7-2
D: NA
DNA: TGTGCCAGCAGCTTTTCCGTTCAACGAGCCCAGCATTTT
CDR3: CASSFSVQRAQHF

size: many
J: TRBJ2-5
V: TRBV18
D: NA
DNA: TGTGCCAGCTCACCTCGGGACCAAAGGGCCCAAGAGACCCAGTACTTC
CDR3: CASSPRDQRAQETQYF

size: many
J: TRBJ2-3
V: TRBV7-6
D: NA
DNA: TGTGCCAGCAGCTGGGATCGGGTACAGGCGACTAGCACAGATACGCAGTATTTT
CDR3: CASSWDRVQATSTDTQYF

size: many
J: TRBJ1-1
V: TRBV12-3/TRBV12-4
D: NA
DNA: TGTGCCAGCAGTTTTAGTCCCGTGGGCACTGAAGCTTTCTTT
CDR3: CASSFSPVGTEAFF

size: many
J: TRBJ1-1
V: TRBV6-6
D: TRBD1
DNA: TGTGCCAGCAGGGGACAGGGAGGCATGAACACTGAAGCTTTCTTT
CDR3: CASRGQGGMNTEAFF

size: few
J: TRBJ2-1
V: TRBV5-1
D: TRBD1
DNA: TGCGCCAGCAGCCCGATTAGAACAGGGGAATACAATGAGCAGTTCTTC
CDR3: CASSPIRTGEYNEQFF

size: few
J: TRBJ2-2
V: TRBV18
D: NA
DNA: TGTGCCAGCTCACCAAAGATACAGGGGAACACCGGGGAGCTGTTTTTT
CDR3: CASSPKIQGNTGELFF

size: few
J: TRBJ2-7
V: TRBV5-1
D: NA
DNA: TGCGCCAGCAGCCCGGACCCCCACTACTACGAGCAGTACTTC
CDR3: CASSPDPHYYEQYF

size: many
J: TRBJ2-5
V: TRBV28
D: NA
DNA: TGTGCCAGCAGTTTATCCCAACAGGGAGGGCGCAAGACCCAGTACTTC
CDR3: CASSLSQQGGRKTQYF

size: NA
J: TRBJ2-7
V: TRBV20-1
D: TRBD1
DNA: TGCAGTGCTAGGGACAGGGGCTACGAGCAGTACTTC
CDR3: CSARDRGYEQYF

size: medium-sized
J: TRBJ2-5
V: TRBV12-3/TRBV12-4
D: NA
DNA: TGTGCCAGCAGTTTGGGGGGAGTGGGAGAGACCCAGTACTTC
CDR3: CASSLGGVGETQYF

size: NA
J: TRBJ2-7
V: TRBV12-3/TRBV12-4
D: NA
DNA: TGTGCCAGCAGTACGCCGGAGGGCTACGAGCAGTACTTC
CDR3: CASSTPEGYEQYF

size: medium-sized
J: TRBJ1-2
V: TRBV19
D: NA
DNA: TGTGCCAGTAGCCCCCAGCGGCTTGGCTACACCTTC
CDR3: CASSPQRLGYTF

size: many
J: TRBJ2-7
V: TRBV9
D: TRBD2
DNA: TGTGCCAGCAGCGTAGCTTCCGCGGGAGGGGAGTACGAGCAGTACTTC
CDR3: CASSVASAGGEYEQYF

size: many
J: TRBJ1-1
V: TRBV29-1
D: NA
DNA: TGCAGGGGGGACATAACGAACACTGAAGCTTTCTTT
CDR3: CRGDITNTEAFF

size: many
J: TRBJ2-3
V: TRBV3-1
D: TRBD2
DNA: TGTGCCAGCAGCCAAGATCTAGCGGGGACATTTAACACAGATACGCAGTATTTT
CDR3: CASSQDLAGTFNTDTQYF

size: many
J: TRBJ2-1
V: TRBV6-6
D: NA
DNA: TGTGCCAGCAGCCTGGGGGGTGAGCAGTTCTTC
CDR3: CASSLGGEQFF

size: many
J: TRBJ2-5
V: TRBV14
D: NA
DNA: TGTGCCAGCAGCCAAGATAGCCCGGGAGTAGCGGCACAAGAGACCCAGTACTTC
CDR3: CASSQDSPGVAAQETQYF